This TCR beta chain originates from a study of radiation and T cells in renal cell carcinoma. Overall study results and limits: From baseline, blood top tumor clonotypes peaked at 2 weeks post-radiation.

Regarding time point: blood 2 weeks post-SBRT. The treatment: 15 Gy SBRT to primary tumor, nephrectomy 4 weeks later. After SBRT, blood was collected at 2 and 4 weeks, plus baseline. Clear cell pathology was present in this patient's renal cell carcinoma. Germline values: CDR1 ENHRY, CDR2 SYGVKD. The CDR3 has 14 amino acids. Trimming removed 3 bases at V and 1 base at J, with 9 bases between. The repertoire was sequenced with immunoSEQ multiplex PCR; TCRdb's copy has only in-frame clones and lacks some. Here the sample spans roughly 120,000 clones, around four fifths being singletons. As regards this clone: Antigen unknown.

The sequencing here drew on blood, taken from a patient whose treatment included radiotherapy and nephrectomy. The receptor was derived from a woman between 55 and 75 years old with renal cell carcinoma. This chain uses TRBV10-3 with TRBJ1-1, with D possibly being TRBD1 (5 bases). In DNA, the CDR3 is TGTGCCATCAGTGATGGGACGCCGAACACTGAAGCTTTCTTT. It is translated as CAISDGTPNTEAFF.